This T cell receptor (beta chain) came from a study of blood T cell repertoires in COVID-19 (dated by TCRdb to between 2020 and 2021). Study-wide context: Collaborator samples came from the United States, Italy and Spain and covered acute and convalescent phases of COVID-19. The material from the prospective study consisted of cDNA or gDNA derived from T cells, B-cell-depleted T cells, or PBMCs. Subjects who had been exposed to COVID-19, were actively infected with it, or had recovered from it provided the deeply sampled blood TCRbeta repertoires that made up the dataset. A freely available public database, intended as a resource for researchers studying the immune response to SARS-CoV-2, is where the repertoires were released. Samples were obtained from the ongoing ImmuneRACE study (first 160 participants) and from 1,000 to 1,500 subjects provided by 6 global collaborators. Nearly every sample came with metadata listing a de-identified subject ID, COVID-19 status, age in years and sex. Where HLA class I and class II types were available, the types were taken from metadata supplied by the sample provider, not from assay-based typing. The paper as a whole reports these results and caveats: How much clinical and demographic metadata was included differed by source and by participant, and the metadata was provided uncurated.

The immunoSEQ Assay, a bias-controlled multiplex PCR, was used to amplify TCRbeta CDR3 regions from genomic DNA. For the original study's pipeline: Within the assay, amplification of reference gene primers was used to estimate how many nucleated cells each sample contained. To quantify the absolute abundance of each unique TCRbeta CDR3 rearrangement, sequence reads were collapsed and filtered. For each sample, productive Simpson clonality was calculated by taking the square root of Simpson's diversity index across productive rearrangements. Sourced from immuneACCESS, this table was stored by TCRdb with only in-frame sequences that have V and J called. A share of the clones is absent; for the studies checked, an unresolved V gene accounts for under half, and the remainder has no known explanation. V and J calls and clone size are as listed in that table; D and trimming were resolved from the DNA. Across this sample there are about 260,000 clones, with around 88% seen only once. The ten largest clones add up to more than 0.95% of the sample.

Notes on this clone: Its target antigen remains unknown. The input lacks base qualities; no much larger clone sits a single base away.

Trimming takes 7 bases from V and 3 bases from J, and the germline ends sit 16 bases apart. Taken from the germline V gene, the CDR1 and CDR2 loops are KGHDR and SFDVKD. The CDR3 measures 15 amino acids from cysteine to phenylalanine. Just the 45-base CDR3 DNA is kept, in frame starting at base 1. Enrolling through a virtual design, the prospective study's participants ranged in age from about 18 to 100 years and lived across more than 20 United States geographic areas. In the prospective study, cohorts were assigned on the basis of participant-reported clinical history obtained from a screening survey and a study questionnaire. In the prospective study, whole blood, serum and a nasopharyngeal or oropharyngeal swab were collected from each participant by mobile phlebotomists. Additional blood draws and questionnaires over an approximately 2-month period could optionally be provided by prospective study participants. Before DNA extraction, blood samples from the prospective study were shipped at room temperature or frozen.

The V and J segments used are TRBV24-1 and TRBJ2-3; TRBD2 is a possible D gene, resting on 6 matching bases. This sequence was found in a woman aged 40 to 55 with acute COVID-19. Sequenced material: PBMCs or T cells enriched from blood (not recorded which). The nucleotides are TGTGCCACCAGGCCAACGGTAGCGGTGACAGATACGCAGTATTTT. This translates into CATRPTVAVTDTQYF.